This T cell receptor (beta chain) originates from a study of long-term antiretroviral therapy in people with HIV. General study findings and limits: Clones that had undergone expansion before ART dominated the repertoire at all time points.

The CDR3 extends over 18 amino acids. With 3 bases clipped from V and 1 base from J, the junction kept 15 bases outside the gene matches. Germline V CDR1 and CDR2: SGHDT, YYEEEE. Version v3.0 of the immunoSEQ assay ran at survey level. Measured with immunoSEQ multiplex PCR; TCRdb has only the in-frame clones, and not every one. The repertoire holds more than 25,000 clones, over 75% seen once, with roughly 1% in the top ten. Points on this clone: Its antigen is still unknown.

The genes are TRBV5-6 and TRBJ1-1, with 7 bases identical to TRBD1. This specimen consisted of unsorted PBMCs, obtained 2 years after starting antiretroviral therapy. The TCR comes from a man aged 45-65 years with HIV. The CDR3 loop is CASSSQLSEDRRNTEAFF. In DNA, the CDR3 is TGTGCCAGCAGCTCTCAACTAAGCGAGGACAGGAGGAACACTGAAGCTTTCTTT.